The following is a T cell receptor (beta chain) sequence with its context. In the source study's methods: Researchers report that nucleated cell counts were estimated from reference gene primer amplification. Only in-frame clones appear in the TCRdb table, and some are missing; sequencing was by immunoSEQ multiplex PCR. Clone size and the V and J calls come from that table; the DNA yielded D and trimming. The sample includes tens of thousands of clones, more than 75% of them seen just once. This sample is drawn from a study of blood T cell repertoires in COVID-19. Study-level information: Both acute and convalescent COVID-19 samples were obtained from the United States, Italy and Spain. PBMCs, B-cell-depleted T cells, or T cells provided the cDNA or gDNA that made up the material.

Germline loops: CDR1 LGHDT, CDR2 YNNKEL (reference sequence). The CDR3 runs 17 residues. V lost 0 bases, J lost 2 bases, and 6 bases stayed unmatched. Sequencing was performed on peripheral blood. The chain combines TRBV3-1 (or the pseudogene TRBV3-2) with TRBJ2-1, with 8 nucleotides matching TRBD2. This TCR came from a woman aged 80 or older with acute or convalescent COVID-19. The CDR3 is CASSQEMVLAAYNEQFF. In DNA form, the CDR3 reads TGTGCCAGCAGCCAAGAGATGGTACTAGCGGCCTACAATGAGCAGTTCTTC.